Following are 10 T cell receptor beta chains from one sample sequenced in a study of T cell responses to AZD1222 COVID-19 vaccine. TCRdb's copy holds only in-frame clones and misses some; the assay was immunoSEQ multiplex PCR. The sample has around 140,000 clones, more than 85% seen once. The source material was peripheral blood, sampled 28 days after the second AZD1222 dose. Receptors originate from an adult who received the AZD1222 COVID-19 vaccine.

The sample holds one count of this clone. The rearrangement links TRBV15 to TRBJ1-5; the D is unclear. CDR3 length: 15 residues. Trimming cost V 5 bases and J 3 bases, with 14 bases left between them. The germline CDR1 and CDR2 sequences are LNHNV and YYDKDF (reference sequence). CDR3 amino acids: CATSAGLTANQPQHF. The CDR3 DNA reads TGTGCCACCAGCGCCGGACTGACCGCCAATCAGCCCCAGCATTTT.

The count of this clone is one. V and J are TRBV7-2 and TRBJ2-3, with 8 bases that match TRBD2. Looked up from germline, CDR1 is SGHTA and CDR2 is FQGNSA. The J segment lost 6 bases and the V segment lost 5 bases, leaving 4 bases of the junction unmatched. This CDR3 has 13 residues. The CDR3 loop reads CASSHSGGDTQYF. The CDR3 nucleotides read TGTGCCAGCAGCCACTCGGGAGGGGATACGCAGTATTTT.

This clone was picked up a small number of times. The gene calls are TRBV7-2 and TRBJ1-5; 9 bases fit TRBD1. This CDR3 has 14 amino acids. Germline CDR1 and CDR2: SGHTA and FQGNSA. After removal of 1 base from V and 6 bases from J, the junction contained 1 base not matched to a gene. DNA of the CDR3: TGTGCCAGCAGCTTAGAGACAGGGGGTCAGCCCCAGCATTTT. It encodes CASSLETGGQPQHF.

V and J are TRBV11-3 and TRBJ1-1; D unresolved. CDR1 SGHNT and CDR2 YENEEA come from the germline V gene. The ends were cut back, 0 bases at V and 0 bases at J, with 11 bases in the middle. The CDR3 is 16 residues long. In nucleotides, the CDR3 is TGTGCCAGCAGCTTAGACTCGAGAAGACTGAACACTGAAGCTTTCTTT. It specifies CASSLDSRRLNTEAFF.

This chain links TRBV19 with TRBJ2-7; D is unresolved. Germline V CDR1 and CDR2: LNHDA, SQIVND (reference sequence). The CDR3 consists of 13 residues. V lost 6 bases and J lost 1, with 10 bases in between. The CDR3 here is CASRAGVSYEQYF. DNA of the CDR3: TGTGCCAGTAGAGCAGGTGTATCCTACGAGCAGTACTTC.

This clone was recorded once. The V gene is TRBV12-3 or TRBV12-4, the J gene TRBJ1-5, with 10 bases aligning to TRBD1. This CDR3 comprises 13 residues. The ends lost 6 bases at V and 12 bases at J; junction bases unmatched: 8. This chain's CDR3 is CASRDRGALFQHF. The CDR3 DNA reads as TGTGCCAGCAGGGACAGGGGGGCCCTTTTCCAGCATTTT.

The chain combines TRBV11-3 with TRBJ1-2; 7 positions agree with TRBD1. CDR3 length equals 19 residues. From germline, CDR1 is SGHNT and CDR2 YENEEA. The V and J ends lost 0 bases and 4 bases, in that order; junction bases with no gene match: 17. The CDR3 DNA sequence: TGTGCCAGCAGCTTAGAAGGGCCCTTTTACAGGGGTAATGCCTATGGCTACACCTTC. It specifies CASSLEGPFYRGNAYGYTF.

The CDR3 loop reads CASSTTRPTGELFF. CDR3 in DNA: TGTGCCAGCAGCACTACCCGTCCCACCGGGGAGCTGTTTTTT. This rearrangement joins TRBV7-9 to TRBJ2-2, with D hard to call. V was shortened by 5 bases and J by 4 bases, with 11 bases between the two germline ends. CDR1 is SEHNR, CDR2 FQNEAQ, per germline (reference sequence). The CDR3 spans 14 residues.

This chain connects TRBV12-3 or TRBV12-4 to TRBJ2-5; TRBD1 matches 7 bases. Trimming took 7 bases from V and 2 from J; bases not matched to a gene: 4. CDR3 size: 13 residues. The CDR3 DNA sequence: TGTGCCAGCACCCGGGACAGTCAAGAGACCCAGTACTTC. Its protein is CASTRDSQETQYF.

The chain has TRBV11-1 and TRBJ2-7; D ambiguous. The CDR3 consists of 14 residues. Trimming cost V 2 bases and J 3 bases, with 11 bases left between them. Germline V gives CDR1 SGHAT, CDR2 FQDESV (reference sequence). The CDR3 DNA reads TGTGCCAGCAGCTTAATGAGTGAGAGCTACGAGCAGTACTTC. Encoded protein: CASSLMSESYEQYF.